Below, one TCR beta chain is given with its context. Its antigen is not known. The record originates from a study of shared clonotypes between healthy human individuals. Study summary: Serving as donors were a couple of women and a few men, whose ages spanned 18 to 49. Overall study findings and caveats: Compared with clonotypes that all four donors shared, non-shared clonotypes had lower generation probabilities.

Per the original methods: In the immunoSEQ data, sequences were junction-only and lacked quality scores, so filtering differed. Using immunoSEQ multiplex PCR, the repertoire was profiled, and TCRdb retains in-frame clones only, with some absent. The V and J calls and clone size are taken from that table; D and trimming were inferred from the DNA. The data hold about 1 million clones, with about 80% observed a single time. In germline, CDR1 is MRHNA, CDR2 SNTAGT. The CDR3 extends over 15 amino acids. The germline V and J ends were trimmed by 3 bases and 4 bases, with 12 bases remaining between them. The chain joins TRBV6-4 to TRBJ2-2; perhaps TRBD1 as D (5 bases). Sequencing used memory CD4+ T cells sorted from blood. Subset noted: CD45RA-negative fraction. The sequence was obtained from a man aged 18-30 years in good health. The CDR3 region is CASSEGQGFTGELFF. As DNA, the CDR3 is TGTGCCAGCAGTGAAGGGCAGGGTTTCACCGGGGAGCTGTTTTTT.